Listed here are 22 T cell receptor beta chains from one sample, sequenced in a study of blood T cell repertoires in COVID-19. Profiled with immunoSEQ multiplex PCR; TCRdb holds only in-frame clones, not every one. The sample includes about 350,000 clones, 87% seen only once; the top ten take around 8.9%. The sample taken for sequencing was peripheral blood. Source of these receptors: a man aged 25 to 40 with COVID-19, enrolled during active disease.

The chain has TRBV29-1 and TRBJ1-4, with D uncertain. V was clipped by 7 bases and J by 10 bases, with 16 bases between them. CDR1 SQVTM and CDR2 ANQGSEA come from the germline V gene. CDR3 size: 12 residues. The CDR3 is CSAQEDSGKLFF. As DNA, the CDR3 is TGCAGCGCCCAGGAGGACTCCGGAAAACTGTTTTTT. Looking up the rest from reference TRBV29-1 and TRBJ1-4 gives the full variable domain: SAVISQKPSRDICQRGTSLTIQCQVDSQVTMMFWYRQQPGQSLTLIATANQGSEATYESGFVIDKFPISRPNLTFSTLTVSNMSPEDSSIYLCSAQEDSGKLFFGSGTQLSVL.

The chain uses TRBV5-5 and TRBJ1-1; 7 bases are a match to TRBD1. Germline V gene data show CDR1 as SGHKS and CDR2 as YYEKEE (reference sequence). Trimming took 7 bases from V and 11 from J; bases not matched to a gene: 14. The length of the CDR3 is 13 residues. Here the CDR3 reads CASFRTGDSRAFF. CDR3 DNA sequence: TGTGCCAGCTTCCGGACAGGCGACTCAAGGGCTTTCTTT.

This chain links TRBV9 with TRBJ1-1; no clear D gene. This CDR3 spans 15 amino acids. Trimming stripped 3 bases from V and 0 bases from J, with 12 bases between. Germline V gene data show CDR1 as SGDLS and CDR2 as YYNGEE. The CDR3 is CASSGSGVLNTEAFF. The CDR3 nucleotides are TGTGCCAGCAGCGGATCGGGAGTCCTGAACACTGAAGCTTTCTTT. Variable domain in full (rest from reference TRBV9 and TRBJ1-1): DSGVTQTPKHLITATGQRVTLRCSPRSGDLSVYWYQQSLDQGLQFLIQYYNGEERAKGNILERFSAQQFPDLHSELNLSSLELGDSALYFCASSGSGVLNTEAFFGQGTRLTVV.

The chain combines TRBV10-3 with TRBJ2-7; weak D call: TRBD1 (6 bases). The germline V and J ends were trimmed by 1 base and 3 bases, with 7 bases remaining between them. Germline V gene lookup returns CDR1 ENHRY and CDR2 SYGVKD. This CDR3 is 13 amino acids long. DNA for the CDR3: TGTGCCATCAGTGAGTTGACAGGCTACGAGCAGTACTTC. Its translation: CAISELTGYEQYF.

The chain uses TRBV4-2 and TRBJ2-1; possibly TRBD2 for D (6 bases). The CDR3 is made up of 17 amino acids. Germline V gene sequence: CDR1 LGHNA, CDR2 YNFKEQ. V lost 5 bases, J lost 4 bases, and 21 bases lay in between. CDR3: CASSFGLPGTAYNEQFF. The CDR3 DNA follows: TGTGCCAGCAGCTTCGGGCTCCCCGGGACTGCATACAATGAGCAGTTCTTC.

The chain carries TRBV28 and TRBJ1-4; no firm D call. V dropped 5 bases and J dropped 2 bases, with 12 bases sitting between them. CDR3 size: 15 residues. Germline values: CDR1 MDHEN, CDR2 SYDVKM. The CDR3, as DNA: TGTGCCAGCAGTCTAGCAGGAATTACTAATGAAAAACTGTTTTTT. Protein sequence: CASSLAGITNEKLFF.

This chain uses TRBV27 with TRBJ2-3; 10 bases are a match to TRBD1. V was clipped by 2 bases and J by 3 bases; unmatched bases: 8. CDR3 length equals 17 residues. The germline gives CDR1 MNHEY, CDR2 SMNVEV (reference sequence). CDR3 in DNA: TGTGCCAGCAGTTTACCCCGGCGGACAGGGGGAACAGATACGCAGTATTTT. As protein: CASSLPRRTGGTDTQYF.

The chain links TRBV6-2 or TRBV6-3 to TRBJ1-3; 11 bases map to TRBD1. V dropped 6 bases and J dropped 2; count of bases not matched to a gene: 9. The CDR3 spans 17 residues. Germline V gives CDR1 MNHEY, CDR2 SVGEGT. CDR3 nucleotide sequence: TGTGCCAGCAGCCGCCTTTTGGACAGGGGGCCTGGAAACACCATATATTTT. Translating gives CASSRLLDRGPGNTIYF.

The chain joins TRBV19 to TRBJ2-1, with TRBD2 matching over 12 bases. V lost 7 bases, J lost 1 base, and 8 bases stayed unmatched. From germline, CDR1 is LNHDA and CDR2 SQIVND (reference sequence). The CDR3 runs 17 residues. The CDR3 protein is CASKLASGGASYNEQFF. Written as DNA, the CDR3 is TGTGCCAGTAAATTGGCTAGCGGGGGGGCTTCCTACAATGAGCAGTTCTTC.

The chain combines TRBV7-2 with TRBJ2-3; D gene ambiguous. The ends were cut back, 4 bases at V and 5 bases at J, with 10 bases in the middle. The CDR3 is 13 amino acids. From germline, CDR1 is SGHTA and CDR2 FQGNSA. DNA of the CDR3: TGTGCCAGCAGCTCCGCAGTGAAAGATACGCAGTATTTT. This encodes CASSSAVKDTQYF.

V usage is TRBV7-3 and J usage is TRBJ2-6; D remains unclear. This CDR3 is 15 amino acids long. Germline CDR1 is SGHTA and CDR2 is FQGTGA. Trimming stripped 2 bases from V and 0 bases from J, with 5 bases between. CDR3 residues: CASSLYSSGANVLTF. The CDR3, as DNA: TGTGCCAGCAGCTTATATTCCTCTGGGGCCAACGTCCTGACTTTC.

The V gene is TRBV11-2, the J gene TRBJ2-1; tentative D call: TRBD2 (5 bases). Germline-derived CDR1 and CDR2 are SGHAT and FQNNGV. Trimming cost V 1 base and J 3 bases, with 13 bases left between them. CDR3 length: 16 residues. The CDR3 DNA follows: TGTGCCAGCAGCTTAGCGGGTGGGAGCTTCTACAATGAGCAGTTCTTC. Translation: CASSLAGGSFYNEQFF. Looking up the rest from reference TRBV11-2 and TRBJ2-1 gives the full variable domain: EAGVAQSPRYKIIEKRQSVAFWCNPISGHATLYWYQQILGQGPKLLIQFQNNGVVDDSQLPKDRFSAERLKGVDSTLKIQPAKLEDSAVYLCASSLAGGSFYNEQFFGPGTRLTVL.

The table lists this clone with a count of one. CDR3 protein: CASALPGVDYGYTF. The CDR3 nucleotides are TGCGCCAGCGCGCTACCAGGGGTTGACTATGGCTACACCTTC. V gene TRBV5-1 combines with J gene TRBJ1-2, with D perhaps TRBD1 (6 bases). Germline assignment: CDR1 SGHRS and CDR2 YFSETQ. CDR3 size: 14 residues. Trimming left V 7 bases short and J 3 bases short, with 16 bases between.

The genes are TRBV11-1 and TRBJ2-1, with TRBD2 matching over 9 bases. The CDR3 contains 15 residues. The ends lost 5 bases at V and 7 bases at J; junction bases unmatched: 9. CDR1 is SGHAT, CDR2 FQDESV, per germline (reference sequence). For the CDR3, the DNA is TGTGCCAGCAGCCCTTACGGCGGGGGGGCAAATGAGCAGTTCTTC. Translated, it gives CASSPYGGGANEQFF.

The DNA of the CDR3 is TGTGCCAGCAGCTTAGATCCCCATGGGCAGGGGAGAAGAAACACCATATATTTT. Translating it yields CASSLDPHGQGRRNTIYF. The rearrangement uses TRBV11-2 and TRBJ1-3; D is possibly TRBD1 (6 bases). V lost 0 bases, J lost 5 bases, and 20 bases lay in between. Germline lookup yields CDR1 SGHAT and CDR2 FQNNGV. The length of the CDR3 is 18 residues.

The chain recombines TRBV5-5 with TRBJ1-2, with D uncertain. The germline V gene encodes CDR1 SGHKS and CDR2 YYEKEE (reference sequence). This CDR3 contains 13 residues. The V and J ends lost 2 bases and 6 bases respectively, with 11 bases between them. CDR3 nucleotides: TGTGCCAGCAGCTTAGGCGGGCTCAATGGCTACACCTTC. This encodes CASSLGGLNGYTF.

Written as DNA, the CDR3 is TGTGCCAGCAGCTTGGTTGCGGGAGCGGCCGGGGAGCTGTTTTTT. This encodes CASSLVAGAAGELFF. V is TRBV5-4 and J is TRBJ2-2, with 7 bases aligning to TRBD2. The trim removed 0 bases at V and 6 bases at J, leaving 5 bases unmatched. The CDR3 is 15 amino acids. Germline CDR1 reads SGHNT; CDR2 reads YYREEE (reference sequence).

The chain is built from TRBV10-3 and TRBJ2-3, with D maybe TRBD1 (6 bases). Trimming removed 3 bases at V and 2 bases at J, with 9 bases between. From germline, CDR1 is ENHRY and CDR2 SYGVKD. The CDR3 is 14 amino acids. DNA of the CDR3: TGTGCCATCAGTGACTGGGGGCTCACAGATACGCAGTATTTT. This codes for CAISDWGLTDTQYF.

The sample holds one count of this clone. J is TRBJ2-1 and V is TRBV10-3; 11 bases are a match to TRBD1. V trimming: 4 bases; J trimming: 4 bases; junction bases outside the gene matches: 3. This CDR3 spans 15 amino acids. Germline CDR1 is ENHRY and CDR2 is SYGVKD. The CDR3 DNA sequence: TGTGCCATCAGTGGGGACAGGGGGGCTTACAATGAGCAGTTCTTC. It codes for CAISGDRGAYNEQFF.

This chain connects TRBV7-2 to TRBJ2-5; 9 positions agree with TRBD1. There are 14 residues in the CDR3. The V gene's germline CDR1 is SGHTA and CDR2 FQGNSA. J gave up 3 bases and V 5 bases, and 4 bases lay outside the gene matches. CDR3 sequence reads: CASSRGTGKETQYF. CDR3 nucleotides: TGTGCCAGCAGCCGCGGGACAGGGAAAGAGACCCAGTACTTC.

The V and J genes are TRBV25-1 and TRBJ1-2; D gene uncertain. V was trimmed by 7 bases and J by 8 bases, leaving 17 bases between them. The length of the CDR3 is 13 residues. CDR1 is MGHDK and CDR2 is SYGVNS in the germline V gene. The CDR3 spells CASTPSGESGYTF. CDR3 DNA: TGTGCCAGCACCCCCTCCGGGGAGTCGGGCTACACCTTC.

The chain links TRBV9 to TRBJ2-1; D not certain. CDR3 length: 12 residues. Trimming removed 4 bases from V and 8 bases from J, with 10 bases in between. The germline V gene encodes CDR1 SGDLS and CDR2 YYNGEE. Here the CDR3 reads CASSPLGHEQFF. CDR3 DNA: TGTGCCAGCAGCCCCCTAGGCCATGAGCAGTTCTTC. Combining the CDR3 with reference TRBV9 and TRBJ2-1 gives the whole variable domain DSGVTQTPKHLITATGQRVTLRCSPRSGDLSVYWYQQSLDQGLQFLIQYYNGEERAKGNILERFSAQQFPDLHSELNLSSLELGDSALYFCASSPLGHEQFFGPGTRLTVL.